A selection of T cell receptor beta chains follows, all from one sample in a study of shared clonotypes between healthy human individuals. The table came from immunoSEQ multiplex PCR; TCRdb's copy has only in-frame clones and leaves some out. The sample has hundreds of thousands of clones; 80% to 90% are singletons. The sample taken for sequencing was memory CD8+ T cells sorted from blood. The origin of the receptors is a man between 18 and 35 years old in good health. The CDR3 runs from the conserved cysteine through the conserved F or W. D genes are given only for firm matches. Some rows mark clone size as missing; the rest say once, few, many or name a class of expanded clone.

D gene	clone size	CDR3 length	V gene	J gene	CDR3 protein	CDR3 DNA
TRBD1	NA	18	TRBV11-3	TRBJ1-5	CASSLDRDRGESNQPQHF	TGTGCCAGCAGCTTAGATCGGGACAGGGGCGAGAGCAATCAGCCCCAGCATTTT
NA	NA	13	TRBV9	TRBJ1-2	CASSVGTAYGYTF	TGTGCCAGCAGCGTAGGGACAGCTTATGGCTACACCTTC
NA	NA	17	TRBV21-1	TRBJ2-7	CASSKEARAPSSYEQYF	TGTGCCAGCAGCAAAGAGGCCAGGGCTCCTAGCTCCTACGAGCAGTACTTC
NA	NA	15	TRBV29-1	TRBJ2-1	CSVEGPSGLVDEQFF	TGCAGCGTTGAAGGCCCGAGCGGTTTGGTCGATGAGCAGTTCTTC
NA	NA	15	TRBV2	TRBJ1-6	CASSTESSYNSPLHF	TGTGCCAGCAGTACAGAGAGCTCCTATAATTCACCCCTCCACTTT
TRBD2	few	15	TRBV19	TRBJ2-7	CASSIEGGSTYEQYF	TGTGCCAGTAGTATCGAGGGCGGGAGTACATACGAGCAGTACTTC
NA	NA	16	TRBV28	TRBJ1-6	CASSLLGVTYNSPLHF	TGTGCCAGCAGTTTATTGGGTGTGACCTATAATTCACCCCTCCACTTT
TRBD2	NA	15	TRBV7-2	TRBJ2-1	CASSPTGLAAHEQFF	TGTGCCAGCAGCCCTACGGGACTAGCGGCCCATGAGCAGTTCTTC
NA	NA	15	TRBV27	TRBJ1-4	CASRTLQASWEKLFF	TGTGCCAGCAGAACCTTACAGGCCAGTTGGGAAAAACTGTTTTTT
NA	NA	11	TRBV5-6	TRBJ2-3	CASSLRDTQYF	TGTGCCAGCAGCTTGAGGGATACGCAGTATTTT
TRBD2	NA	16	TRBV4-2	TRBJ2-1	CASSQDLAGGSNEQFF	TGTGCCAGCAGCCAAGATTTAGCGGGGGGTTCGAATGAGCAGTTCTTC
TRBD1	NA	14	TRBV6-5	TRBJ1-2	CASSYGTGGYGYTF	TGTGCCAGCAGTTACGGGACAGGGGGTTATGGCTACACCTTC
NA	NA	13	TRBV29-1	TRBJ2-7	CSVRRGPDYEQYF	TGCAGCGTTAGGAGGGGCCCTGACTACGAGCAGTACTTC